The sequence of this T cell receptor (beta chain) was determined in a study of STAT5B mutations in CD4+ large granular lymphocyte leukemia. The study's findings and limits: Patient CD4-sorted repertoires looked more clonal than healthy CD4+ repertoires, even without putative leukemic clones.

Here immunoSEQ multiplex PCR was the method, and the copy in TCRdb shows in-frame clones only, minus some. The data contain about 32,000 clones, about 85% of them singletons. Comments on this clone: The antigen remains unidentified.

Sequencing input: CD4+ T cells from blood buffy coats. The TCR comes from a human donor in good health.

CDR3 bases: TGTGCCAGCTCGCCGACCGCCGGGGAGGGACGCCAGCATTTT. Its translation: CASSPTAGEGRQHF. This chain connects TRBV18 to TRBJ1-5, with D tentatively TRBD1 (5 bases). The V end lost 6 bases, the J end lost 12 bases, and 21 bases lay between the germline ends. CDR1 is KGHSH and CDR2 is LQKENI in the germline V gene. The CDR3 sequence is 14 residues long.